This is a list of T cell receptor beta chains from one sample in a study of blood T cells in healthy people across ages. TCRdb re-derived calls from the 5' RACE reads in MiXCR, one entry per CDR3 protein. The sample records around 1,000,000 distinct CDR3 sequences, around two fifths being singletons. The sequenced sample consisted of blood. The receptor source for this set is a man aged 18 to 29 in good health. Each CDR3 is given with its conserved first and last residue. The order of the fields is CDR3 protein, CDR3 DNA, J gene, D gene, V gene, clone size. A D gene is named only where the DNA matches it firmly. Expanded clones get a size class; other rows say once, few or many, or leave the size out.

CDR3 protein: CASSPTRTYGYTF; CDR3 DNA: TGTGCCAGCAGCCCAACCAGGACTTATGGCTACACCTTC; J gene: TRBJ1-2; D gene: -; V gene: TRBV27; clone size: many
CDR3 protein: CASSQALRAAREKLFF; CDR3 DNA: TGCGCCAGCAGCCAAGCACTAAGGGCCGCCCGGGAAAAACTGTTTTTT; J gene: TRBJ1-4; D gene: -; V gene: TRBV4-3; clone size: -
CDR3 protein: CASSLALDGLNTEAFF; CDR3 DNA: TGTGCCAGCAGCTTAGCGTTGGACGGCTTGAACACTGAAGCTTTCTTT; J gene: TRBJ1-1; D gene: -; V gene: TRBV7-2; clone size: -
CDR3 protein: CSVEEPGSVEYNEQYF; CDR3 DNA: TGCAGCGTTGAAGAACCCGGTTCGGTGGAGTACAATGAGCAGTACTTC; J gene: TRBJ2-7; D gene: -; V gene: TRBV29-1; clone size: few
CDR3 protein: CASSVDPGDNTEAFF; CDR3 DNA: TGTGCCAGCAGCGTAGACCCAGGTGACAACACTGAAGCTTTCTTT; J gene: TRBJ1-1; D gene: -; V gene: TRBV9; clone size: once
CDR3 protein: CVSSEVYAGTQYF; CDR3 DNA: TGTGTCAGCAGTGAAGTGTATGCGGGGACCCAGTACTTC; J gene: TRBJ2-5; D gene: -; V gene: TRBV6-1; clone size: once
CDR3 protein: CSALDGEQFF; CDR3 DNA: TGCAGTGCCCTCGACGGTGAGCAGTTCTTC; J gene: TRBJ2-1; D gene: -; V gene: TRBV20-1; clone size: -
CDR3 protein: CASSLAVGVYNEQFF; CDR3 DNA: TGCGCCAGCAGCTTGGCAGTAGGGGTCTACAATGAGCAGTTCTTC; J gene: TRBJ2-1; D gene: -; V gene: TRBV5-1; clone size: few
CDR3 protein: CASSSFPGEQYF; CDR3 DNA: TGTGCCAGCAGTTCGTTCCCGGGCGAGCAGTACTTC; J gene: TRBJ2-7; D gene: -; V gene: TRBV13; clone size: few
CDR3 protein: CASMRTGRDTEAFF; CDR3 DNA: TGTGCCAGTATGAGGACAGGTCGTGACACTGAAGCTTTCTTT; J gene: TRBJ1-1; D gene: TRBD1; V gene: TRBV19; clone size: -
CDR3 protein: CSARGGQGASTDTQYF; CDR3 DNA: TGCAGTGCTAGAGGAGGACAGGGGGCGAGCACAGATACGCAGTATTTT; J gene: TRBJ2-3; D gene: TRBD1; V gene: TRBV20-1; clone size: once
CDR3 protein: CSAREPGEAFF; CDR3 DNA: TGCAGTGCTAGAGAACCAGGGGAAGCTTTCTTT; J gene: TRBJ1-1; D gene: -; V gene: TRBV20-1; clone size: -
CDR3 protein: CASSQRGTNKKLFF; CDR3 DNA: TGTGCCAGCAGCCAAAGGGGGACCAATAAAAAACTGTTTTTT; J gene: TRBJ1-4; D gene: -; V gene: TRBV6-5; clone size: -
CDR3 protein: CASSFSGGREQFF; CDR3 DNA: TGTGCCAGCAGCTTTTCCGGGGGAAGGGAGCAGTTCTTC; J gene: TRBJ2-1; D gene: -; V gene: TRBV7-2; clone size: few
CDR3 protein: CASSSASGAPDTQYF; CDR3 DNA: TGTGCCAGCAGCTCCGCTAGCGGGGCCCCAGATACGCAGTATTTT; J gene: TRBJ2-3; D gene: TRBD2; V gene: TRBV13; clone size: -
CDR3 protein: CASRGRERSTEAFF; CDR3 DNA: TGTGCCAGCAGGGGCAGGGAGCGTAGCACTGAAGCTTTCTTT; J gene: TRBJ1-1; D gene: -; V gene: TRBV5-6; clone size: -
CDR3 protein: CASRANTGELFF; CDR3 DNA: TGTGCCAGCAGGGCGAACACCGGGGAGCTGTTTTTT; J gene: TRBJ2-2; D gene: -; V gene: TRBV11-2; clone size: few
CDR3 protein: CASSRTGNNQPQHF; CDR3 DNA: TGTGCCAGCAGTAGGACAGGGAACAATCAGCCCCAGCATTTT; J gene: TRBJ1-5; D gene: TRBD1; V gene: TRBV12-3/TRBV12-4; clone size: -
CDR3 protein: CASSESRLDEKLFF; CDR3 DNA: TGTGCCAGCAGTGAATCTCGCTTGGATGAAAAACTGTTTTTT; J gene: TRBJ1-4; D gene: -; V gene: TRBV25-1; clone size: few
CDR3 protein: CASSYWGSRDKNSPLHF; CDR3 DNA: TGTGCCAGCAGTTACTGGGGAAGTAGGGATAAGAATTCACCCCTCCACTTT; J gene: TRBJ1-6; D gene: -; V gene: TRBV6-6; clone size: -
CDR3 protein: CASSLLTSGYQETQYF; CDR3 DNA: TGTGCCAGCAGTTTATTAACTAGCGGGTACCAAGAGACCCAGTACTTC; J gene: TRBJ2-5; D gene: TRBD2; V gene: TRBV28; clone size: -
CDR3 protein: CASSPGDRAYEQYF; CDR3 DNA: TGTGCCAGCAGCCCGGGGGACAGGGCCTACGAGCAGTACTTC; J gene: TRBJ2-7; D gene: TRBD1; V gene: TRBV9; clone size: -
CDR3 protein: CSARAGGARTEAFF; CDR3 DNA: TGCAGTGCTAGAGCTGGGGGGGCGCGGACTGAAGCTTTCTTT; J gene: TRBJ1-1; D gene: -; V gene: TRBV20-1; clone size: -
CDR3 protein: CASSEVDEKLFF; CDR3 DNA: TGTGCCAGCAGTGAAGTTGACGAAAAACTGTTTTTT; J gene: TRBJ1-4; D gene: -; V gene: TRBV6-1; clone size: -
CDR3 protein: CASSQESTAFSNQPQHF; CDR3 DNA: TGCGCCAGCAGCCAAGAGTCGACGGCCTTTAGCAATCAGCCCCAGCATTTT; J gene: TRBJ1-5; D gene: -; V gene: TRBV4-1; clone size: -
CDR3 protein: CASSSGQRADTQYF; CDR3 DNA: TGTGCCAGCAGCTCGGGACAAAGGGCAGATACGCAGTATTTT; J gene: TRBJ2-3; D gene: -; V gene: TRBV9; clone size: -
CDR3 protein: CASSLGLGQGPYNEQFF; CDR3 DNA: TGTGCCAGCAGCTTGGGTTTAGGACAGGGCCCTTACAATGAGCAGTTCTTC; J gene: TRBJ2-1; D gene: TRBD1; V gene: TRBV7-3; clone size: few
CDR3 protein: CASSPPNREAFF; CDR3 DNA: TGTGCCAGCAGCCCCCCCAACAGGGAAGCTTTCTTT; J gene: TRBJ1-1; D gene: -; V gene: TRBV6-6; clone size: -
CDR3 protein: CATSGGLAGSNEQFF; CDR3 DNA: TGTGCCACCAGTGGAGGACTAGCGGGGTCCAATGAGCAGTTCTTC; J gene: TRBJ2-1; D gene: TRBD2; V gene: TRBV24-1; clone size: -
CDR3 protein: CASSTGPPNEKLFF; CDR3 DNA: TGTGCCAGCAGTACAGGACCTCCGAATGAAAAACTGTTTTTT; J gene: TRBJ1-4; D gene: -; V gene: TRBV7-8; clone size: -
CDR3 protein: CASSQVSQGAPDGYTF; CDR3 DNA: TGCGCCAGCAGCCAAGTCTCACAGGGGGCGCCGGATGGCTACACCTTC; J gene: TRBJ1-2; D gene: TRBD1; V gene: TRBV4-1; clone size: -
CDR3 protein: CASSRDRGWSRGYTF; CDR3 DNA: TGTGCCAGCAGTCGGGACAGGGGATGGTCTCGTGGCTACACCTTC; J gene: TRBJ1-2; D gene: TRBD1; V gene: TRBV2; clone size: -
CDR3 protein: CASSPGTHEQYF; CDR3 DNA: TGTGCCAGCAGTCCCGGGACACATGAGCAGTACTTC; J gene: TRBJ2-7; D gene: -; V gene: TRBV6-5; clone size: -
CDR3 protein: CASSHGTSLNEQFF; CDR3 DNA: TGTGCCAGCAGCCACGGGACTAGCCTGAATGAGCAGTTCTTC; J gene: TRBJ2-1; D gene: TRBD2; V gene: TRBV7-8; clone size: -
CDR3 protein: CASSESLGYTF; CDR3 DNA: TGTGCCAGCAGTGAATCCCTGGGCTACACCTTC; J gene: TRBJ1-2; D gene: -; V gene: TRBV25-1; clone size: -
CDR3 protein: CSARPTSSPGNEQYF; CDR3 DNA: TGCAGTGCTAGACCGACTAGCTCACCCGGCAATGAGCAGTACTTC; J gene: TRBJ2-7; D gene: TRBD2; V gene: TRBV20-1; clone size: -
CDR3 protein: CASSQAGIGSPLHF; CDR3 DNA: TGTGCCAGCAGCCAAGCAGGGATTGGATCACCCCTCCACTTT; J gene: TRBJ1-6; D gene: -; V gene: TRBV3-1; clone size: few
CDR3 protein: CASSYSIGAGTKQETQYF; CDR3 DNA: TGTGCCAGCAGTTATTCCATAGGAGCGGGGACGAAACAAGAGACCCAGTACTTC; J gene: TRBJ2-5; D gene: TRBD2; V gene: TRBV6-5; clone size: -
CDR3 protein: CSASSPGSLTDNEQFF; CDR3 DNA: TGCAGTGCTAGCTCCCCGGGCAGCTTAACTGACAATGAGCAGTTCTTC; J gene: TRBJ2-1; D gene: -; V gene: TRBV20-1; clone size: -
CDR3 protein: CASSPTANSNQPQHF; CDR3 DNA: TGCGCCAGCAGCCCGACAGCAAATAGCAATCAGCCCCAGCATTTT; J gene: TRBJ1-5; D gene: -; V gene: TRBV4-3; clone size: few
CDR3 protein: CSARDGDSGDTEAFF; CDR3 DNA: TGCAGTGCTAGAGATGGGGACAGTGGAGACACTGAAGCTTTCTTT; J gene: TRBJ1-1; D gene: TRBD1; V gene: TRBV20-1; clone size: few
CDR3 protein: CASSPQGVQQPQHF; CDR3 DNA: TGTGCCAGCAGCCCACAGGGGGTTCAACAGCCCCAGCATTTT; J gene: TRBJ1-5; D gene: TRBD1; V gene: TRBV27; clone size: few
CDR3 protein: CSAAGMGKYSNQPQHF; CDR3 DNA: TGCAGTGCAGCCGGAATGGGAAAATATAGCAATCAGCCCCAGCATTTT; J gene: TRBJ1-5; D gene: -; V gene: TRBV20-1; clone size: -
CDR3 protein: CASPIAGERTDTQYF; CDR3 DNA: TGTGCCAGCCCCATAGCGGGGGAGCGCACAGATACGCAGTATTTT; J gene: TRBJ2-3; D gene: TRBD2; V gene: TRBV7-9; clone size: -
CDR3 protein: CSAGEDRGTDTQYF; CDR3 DNA: TGCAGTGCTGGCGAGGACAGGGGCACAGATACGCAGTATTTT; J gene: TRBJ2-3; D gene: TRBD1; V gene: TRBV20-1; clone size: -
CDR3 protein: CASRARTGGEQFF; CDR3 DNA: TGTGCCAGCAGAGCTAGGACCGGCGGTGAGCAGTTCTTC; J gene: TRBJ2-1; D gene: -; V gene: TRBV25-1; clone size: -